The 31 T cell receptor beta chains listed next were all sequenced from one sample in a study of T cell responses to AZD1222 COVID-19 vaccine. TCRdb keeps only in-frame clones here, not all; method: immunoSEQ multiplex PCR. The sample records about 130,000 clones, roughly 86% being singletons. Specimen: peripheral blood, collected on day 0 of AZD1222 vaccination. The receptor source for this set is an adult in good health.

This clone was seen once. The J gene is TRBJ2-5, the V gene TRBV7-2, with TRBD1 matching 8 bases. Germline V CDR1 and CDR2: SGHTA, FQGNSA. Losses at the gene ends were 4 bases for V and 5 bases for J; bases not matched to a gene: 3. CDR3 length: 13 residues. The CDR3 loop is CASSWTGTETQYF. The CDR3 nucleotides read TGTGCCAGCAGCTGGACAGGGACCGAGACCCAGTACTTC.

The chain employs TRBV30 and TRBJ1-4, with a tentative D call TRBD1 (5 bases). Germline CDR1 reads GTSNPN; CDR2 reads SVGIG (reference sequence). V lost 4 bases, J lost 7 bases, and 10 bases lay in between. The CDR3 consists of 12 residues. The CDR3 bases are TGTGCCTGGACCTACGGGGGTGAAAAACTGTTTTTT. It encodes CAWTYGGEKLFF. The full variable domain, completed using reference TRBV30 and TRBJ1-4, is SQTIHQWPATLVQPVGSPLSLECTVEGTSNPNLYWYRQAAGRGLQLLFYSVGIGQISSEVPQNLSASRPQDRQFILSSKKLLLSDSGFYLCAWTYGGEKLFFGSGTQLSVL.

The chain combines TRBV11-3 with TRBJ2-1, with 7 positions matching TRBD1. Germline values: CDR1 SGHNT, CDR2 YENEEA. The CDR3 consists of 13 residues. V dropped 5 bases and J dropped 5; count of bases not matched to a gene: 3. Written as DNA, the CDR3 is TGTGCCAGCAGCAAAACAGGGGACAATGAGCAGTTCTTC. Translating gives CASSKTGDNEQFF. Full variable domain (remainder filled in from reference TRBV11-3 and TRBJ2-1): EAGVVQSPRYKIIEKKQPVAFWCNPISGHNTLYWYLQNLGQGPELLIRYENEEAVDDSQLPKDRFSAERLKGVDSTLKIQPAELGDSAVYLCASSKTGDNEQFFGPGTRLTVL.

The chain is built from TRBV19 and TRBJ2-2; 8 nucleotides line up with TRBD2. Germline CDR1 is LNHDA and CDR2 is SQIVND (reference sequence). This CDR3 comprises 14 residues. The trim removed 8 bases at V and 6 bases at J, leaving 8 bases unmatched. The CDR3 DNA reads TGTGCCAGTCGCGACGGGGGGGAGTCCGGGGAGCTGTTTTTT. Its protein product is CASRDGGESGELFF.

The chain joins TRBV4-3 to TRBJ1-1, with no clear D. CDR1 and CDR2 (germline): LGHNA, YSLEER. The V and J ends lost 0 bases and 10 bases respectively, with 12 bases between them. There are 13 residues in the CDR3. DNA of the CDR3: TGCGCCAGCAGCCAAGAAATAGACGCGAGAGCTTTCTTT. Its translation: CASSQEIDARAFF.

J is TRBJ1-3 and V is TRBV25-1; D unresolved. CDR1 and CDR2 (germline): MGHDK, SYGVNS. The CDR3 has 16 amino acids. Trimming removed 1 base from V and 0 bases from J, with 10 bases in between. The CDR3: CASSESAVPSGNTIYF. Here the CDR3 DNA reads TGTGCCAGCAGTGAATCGGCCGTACCCTCTGGAAACACCATATATTTT.

This rearrangement joins TRBV4-1 to TRBJ2-1; 12 positions match TRBD2. The CDR3 loop spans 20 amino acids. Germline CDR1 and CDR2: MGHRA and YSYEKL. V lost 0 bases and J lost 5; bases outside the gene matches: 14. CDR3 sequence (DNA): TGCGCCAGCAGCCAAGATCCCCGTCAACTAGCGGGAGGCCCGAACAATGAGCAGTTCTTC. It codes for CASSQDPRQLAGGPNNEQFF.

This chain connects TRBV27 to TRBJ2-1; D not certain. V lost 0 bases and J lost 0, with 9 bases in between. This CDR3 contains 16 residues. Germline loops: CDR1 MNHEY, CDR2 SMNVEV (reference sequence). The CDR3 bases are TGTGCCAGCAGTTTATCCCACAGTAGCTCCTACAATGAGCAGTTCTTC. Its protein is CASSLSHSSSYNEQFF.

The V and J genes are TRBV18 and TRBJ2-7, with TRBD1 identical over 9 bases. From germline, CDR1 is KGHSH and CDR2 LQKENI. The CDR3 is 13 residues long. Germline trimming cut 9 bases from V and 3 bases from J; bases unmatched to any gene: 6. As DNA, the CDR3 is TGTGCCAGTTCCGGGACAGGGATCTACGAGCAGTACTTC. Residues: CASSGTGIYEQYF.

This chain joins TRBV6-5 and TRBJ1-6; D may be TRBD1 (5 bases). With 2 bases removed from V and 8 bases from J, the gap between germline ends came to 10 bases. This CDR3 comprises 14 residues. From germline, CDR1 is MNHEY and CDR2 SVGAGI. CDR3 region: CASSYRGGDSPLHF. For the CDR3, the DNA is TGTGCCAGCAGTTACAGGGGTGGGGATTCACCCCTCCACTTT.

The rearrangement uses TRBV4-1 and TRBJ2-2; D is undetermined. The CDR3 has 14 residues. The germline V gene encodes CDR1 MGHRA and CDR2 YSYEKL. With 1 base removed from V and 0 bases from J, the gap between germline ends came to 3 bases. The CDR3 loop is CASSQGTNTGELFF. As DNA, the CDR3 is TGCGCCAGCAGCCAAGGTACGAACACCGGGGAGCTGTTTTTT.

J is TRBJ1-1 and V is TRBV7-2, with a weak D call TRBD1 (6 bases). The CDR3 contains 15 residues. Germline V lookup: CDR1 SGHTA, CDR2 FQGNSA. The V gene lost 1 base and the J gene lost 2 bases, with 11 bases spanning the gap. This chain's CDR3 is CASSLGGTLNTEAFF. Written as DNA, the CDR3 is TGTGCCAGCAGCTTAGGGGGGACACTTAACACTGAAGCTTTCTTT.

The rearrangement uses TRBV18 and TRBJ1-3, with D possibly being TRBD1 (6 bases). V lost 1 base, J lost 4 bases, and 11 bases lay in between. Per the germline V gene, CDR1 is KGHSH and CDR2 is LQKENI. The CDR3 has 15 amino acids. The CDR3 coding sequence is TGTGCCAGCTCACCACTGTCAGGGGCCGGAAACACCATATATTTT. As protein: CASSPLSGAGNTIYF.

The J gene is TRBJ2-1, the V gene TRBV18; D gene ambiguous. There are 17 residues in the CDR3. Germline lookup yields CDR1 KGHSH and CDR2 LQKENI. With 2 bases removed from V and 0 bases from J, the gap between germline ends came to 14 bases. This chain's CDR3 is CASSPSLRKSSYNEQFF. DNA of the CDR3: TGTGCCAGCTCACCATCATTGCGGAAGTCCTCCTACAATGAGCAGTTCTTC.

The J gene is TRBJ2-5, the V gene TRBV7-8, with 7 positions matching TRBD1. Germline assignment: CDR1 SGHVS and CDR2 FQNEAQ. V was pared by 4 bases and J by 4 bases, with 3 bases of the junction left unmatched. The CDR3 is made up of 13 amino acids. CDR3 in DNA: TGTGCCAGCAGCTACCGACAGGGAGAGACCCAGTACTTC. Amino acid sequence: CASSYRQGETQYF.

This chain connects TRBV21-1 to TRBJ1-5. TRBV21-1 is recorded as a pseudogene. The CDR3 contains 18 residues. CDR3 protein: CASSKLASHPPPNQPQHF. The CDR3 DNA reads as TGTGCCAGCAGCAAACTCGCCAGCCACCCGCCTCCCAATCAGCCCCAGCATTTT.

The chain employs TRBV4-2 and TRBJ2-7; no clear D gene. CDR1 LGHNA and CDR2 YNFKEQ come from the germline V gene. Between the trimmed V and J ends, which lost 3 bases and 4 bases, there was a span of 7 bases. This CDR3 region has 12 residues. CDR3 sequence (DNA): TGTGCCAGCAGCCAGGTTGGATACGAGCAGTACTTC. It specifies CASSQVGYEQYF.

The chain couples TRBV27 to TRBJ2-7; 7 nucleotides agree with TRBD1. The CDR3 loop spans 15 amino acids. V was pared by 5 bases and J by 3 bases, with 10 bases of the junction left unmatched. Germline CDR1 MNHEY, CDR2 SMNVEV (reference sequence). The CDR3 bases are TGTGCCAGCAGTCCCCTCGGGGACAGCTACTACGAGCAGTACTTC. This sequence encodes CASSPLGDSYYEQYF.

This sequence joins TRBV5-1 and TRBJ2-1; the D gene is possibly TRBD2 (6 bases). Trimming pared 1 base from V and 6 bases from J, leaving 8 bases between. From germline, CDR1 is SGHRS and CDR2 YFSETQ. The CDR3 is 13 residues long. The DNA for the CDR3 is TGCGCCAGCAGCTTGACCGGGGGCAATGAGCAGTTCTTC. Protein product: CASSLTGGNEQFF.

The rearrangement links TRBV5-1 to TRBJ1-2; D perhaps matches TRBD1 (5 bases). Germline-derived CDR1 and CDR2 are SGHRS and YFSETQ. The CDR3 sequence is 16 residues long. The V end lost 2 bases, the J end lost 3 bases, and 17 bases lay between the germline ends. DNA of the CDR3: TGCGCCAGCAGCTTTATCGGGGGAGGTAATCACTATGGCTACACCTTC. Amino acid sequence: CASSFIGGGNHYGYTF.

The V gene is TRBV30, the J gene TRBJ2-2; TRBD1 matches 8 bases. Looked up from germline, CDR1 is GTSNPN and CDR2 is SVGIG (reference sequence). The CDR3 runs 16 residues. With V trimmed by 0 bases and J by 7 bases, 10 bases remained unmatched. CDR3 region: CAWSVRAGGAVGELFF. In nucleotides, the CDR3 is TGTGCCTGGAGTGTAAGGGCAGGGGGCGCGGTCGGGGAGCTGTTTTTT.

This clone was detected only once. The J gene is TRBJ2-2, the V gene TRBV7-2; possible D gene TRBD2, 6 bases. V was shortened by 1 base and J by 1 base, with 10 bases between the two germline ends. CDR3 size: 16 residues. CDR1 is SGHTA, CDR2 FQGNSA, per germline. This CDR3 is CASSLGPGGNTGELFF. CDR3 sequence (DNA): TGTGCCAGCAGCTTAGGGCCCGGGGGGAACACCGGGGAGCTGTTTTTT.

The rearrangement joins TRBV27 to TRBJ1-2; D is undetermined. V lost 6 bases and J lost 5, with 16 bases in between. Germline V gene sequence: CDR1 MNHEY, CDR2 SMNVEV (reference sequence). The CDR3 spans 14 residues. CDR3 in amino acids: CASRQDGLGYGYTF. CDR3 in DNA: TGTGCCAGCAGGCAAGACGGGTTAGGGTATGGCTACACCTTC.

The V and J genes are TRBV29-1 and TRBJ1-5; 10 bases map to TRBD1. The junction had 6 bases not matched to a gene; V was cut back by 6 bases and J by 7 bases. This CDR3 spans 13 amino acids. CDR1 and CDR2 (germline): SQVTM, ANQGSEA. CDR3 sequence reads: CSVGQGTGQPQHF. The CDR3 coding sequence is TGCAGCGTGGGACAGGGGACAGGACAGCCCCAGCATTTT.

Comment on this clone: The germline gene is not matched at one end of the junction; a read error may be the cause. The CDR3 sequence: CASRISMKTEAFF. CDR3 bases: TGTGCCAGCAGGATCAGTATGAAAACTGAAGCTTTCTTT. The gene calls are TRBV7-2 and TRBJ1-1; D uncertain. This CDR3 contains 13 residues. Germline V lookup: CDR1 SGHTA, CDR2 FQGNSA.

The gene calls are TRBV28 and TRBJ1-5; D gene uncertain. CDR1 MDHEN and CDR2 SYDVKM come from the germline V gene. The V gene lost 6 bases and the J gene lost 1 base, with 13 bases spanning the gap. This CDR3 has 15 residues. CDR3 residues: CASSPRLGSNQPQHF. CDR3 DNA: TGTGCCAGCAGCCCTCGATTAGGGAGCAATCAGCCCCAGCATTTT.

This chain links TRBV24-1 with TRBJ2-3; D call uncertain. The V gene lost 0 bases and the J gene lost 5 bases, with 2 bases spanning the gap. The CDR3 has 12 amino acids. Germline V lookup: CDR1 KGHDR, CDR2 SFDVKD. CDR3 sequence (DNA): TGTGCCACCAGTGATTTGGGAGATACGCAGTATTTT. It translates to CATSDLGDTQYF.

The rearrangement joins TRBV6-5 to TRBJ1-1; 7 bases fit TRBD1. Per the germline V gene, CDR1 is MNHEY and CDR2 is SVGAGI. Trimming removed 10 bases from V and 10 bases from J; junction bases left unmatched: 21. The CDR3 runs 15 residues. The DNA for the CDR3 is TGTGCCACACTACAGATGGACAGGAGTCCGATGGGAGCTTTCTTT. Its protein product is CATLQMDRSPMGAFF.

The genes are TRBV5-5 and TRBJ2-1, with TRBD1 identical over 11 bases. Germline trimming cut 0 bases from V and 9 bases from J; bases unmatched to any gene: 5. The CDR3 length is 15 residues. Per germline, CDR1 SGHKS and CDR2 YYEKEE (reference sequence). CDR3 sequence reads: CASSLVGQGGREQFF. Here the CDR3 DNA reads TGTGCCAGCAGCTTGGTGGGACAGGGGGGGCGTGAGCAGTTCTTC.

This chain uses TRBV7-3 with TRBJ1-2; 10 positions agree with TRBD1. Germline loops: CDR1 SGHTA, CDR2 FQGTGA. The CDR3 has 13 residues. The V gene end was trimmed by 5 bases and the J gene end by 8 bases; junction bases not matched to a gene: 5. The CDR3, as DNA: TGTGCCAGCAGCCCGGGGACAGGGGCCGGCTACACCTTC. Protein product: CASSPGTGAGYTF.

This clone was found once. The V gene is TRBV19, the J gene TRBJ1-2; D is ambiguous. CDR1 is LNHDA, CDR2 SQIVND, per germline (reference sequence). The V end was cut by 4 bases, the J end by 3 bases, with 9 bases between. The CDR3 length is 13 residues. CDR3 sequence reads: CASSTDGDYGYTF. CDR3 nucleotides: TGTGCCAGTAGTACAGACGGTGACTATGGCTACACCTTC.